The source of this T cell receptor (beta chain) is a study of T cell repertoires in cytomegalovirus infection. General study findings and limits: Dominant in the ex vivo response were TCR beta clonotypes restricted by HLA-C and specific for CMV.

TCRdb reprocessed the reads with MiXCR, giving one entry per CDR3 protein. In the table there are just under 500,000 distinct CDR3 sequences, 25% to 35% of which are singletons. Note on this clonotype: What it recognizes is unknown.

V gave up 4 bases and J gave up 8 bases, with 23 bases separating them. The CDR3 runs 16 residues. The germline V gene has CDR1 KGHSH and CDR2 LQKENI. This clonotype was sampled from a human donor in good health (CMV status not recorded). Some clones in this sample may be carry-over from other donors' samples. The sample was cultured PBMCs, taken from culture after CMV antigen stimulation. The chain couples TRBV18 to TRBJ1-1, with D possibly TRBD1 on 5 matching bases. The CDR3 DNA follows: TGTGCCAGCTCACAATTCCCGGGACGGACACACAGAGAAGCTTTCTTT. Its protein product is CASSQFPGRTHREAFF.